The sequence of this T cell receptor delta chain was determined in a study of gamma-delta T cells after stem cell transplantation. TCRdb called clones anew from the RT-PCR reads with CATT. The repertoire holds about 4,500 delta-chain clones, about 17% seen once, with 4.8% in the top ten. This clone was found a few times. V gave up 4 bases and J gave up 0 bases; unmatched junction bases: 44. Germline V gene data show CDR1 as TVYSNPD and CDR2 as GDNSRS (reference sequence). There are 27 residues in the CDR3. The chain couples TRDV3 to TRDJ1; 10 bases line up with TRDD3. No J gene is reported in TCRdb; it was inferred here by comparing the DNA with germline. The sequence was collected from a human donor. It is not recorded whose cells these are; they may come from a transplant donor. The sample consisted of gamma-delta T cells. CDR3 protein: CASPPRPHHTTSTGGFFEVSYTDKLIF. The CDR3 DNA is TGTGCCTCCCCACCCCGTCCACACCACACGACTTCTACTGGGGGATTCTTTGAGGTCTCGTACACCGATAAACTCATCTTT.